These 21 T cell receptor beta chains were all obtained from the same sample, sequenced in a study of patients and donors after allogeneic stem cell transplantation. Each CDR3 protein is one row after TCRdb ran MiXCR on the RT-PCR reads. Among about 960,000 distinct CDR3 sequences listed, about a sixth were seen once. Sequences were obtained from blood, either unsorted or a sorted T cell fraction (not recorded which). The receptors originated from a human donor who was either an allogeneic HSCT recipient or a stem cell or donor lymphocyte infusion donor (not recorded which). It is not recorded whose cells these are; they may come from a transplant donor.

The chain carries TRBV15 and TRBJ2-7; perhaps TRBD1 as D (5 bases). Germline CDR1 LNHNV, CDR2 YYDKDF (reference sequence). This CDR3 has 12 residues. V was trimmed by 4 bases and J by 5 bases, leaving 9 bases between them. The CDR3 loop reads CATSTQGNEQYF. CDR3 nucleotide sequence: TGTGCCACCAGCACGCAGGGTAACGAGCAGTACTTC.

This clonotype was seen only a few times. The V call is TRBV9, the J call TRBJ1-6; no clear D. Germline V gene sequence: CDR1 SGDLS, CDR2 YYNGEE. The CDR3 length is 15 residues. The V end was cut by 1 base, the J end by 0 bases, with 5 bases between. The CDR3 region has the DNA TGTGCCAGCAGCGTATTAGGCTCCTATAATTCACCCCTCCACTTT. Translation gives CASSVLGSYNSPLHF. The full variable domain, rest sourced from reference TRBV9 and TRBJ1-6, is DSGVTQTPKHLITATGQRVTLRCSPRSGDLSVYWYQQSLDQGLQFLIQYYNGEERAKGNILERFSAQQFPDLHSELNLSSLELGDSALYFCASSVLGSYNSPLHFGNGTRLTVT.

This rearrangement joins TRBV20-1 to TRBJ2-5, with a tentative D call TRBD1 (5 bases). CDR1 and CDR2 (germline): DFQATT, SNEGSKA (reference sequence). This CDR3 is built from 14 residues. Trimming cost V 0 bases and J 6 bases, with 14 bases left between them. CDR3 DNA: TGCAGTGCTAGAGATCTGACCATGGGGCAGACCCAGTACTTC. Translating it yields CSARDLTMGQTQYF.

This clonotype has more than one count but fewer than ten. This sequence joins TRBV3-1 and TRBJ1-2; D might be TRBD1 (6 bases). Germline CDR1 is LGHDT and CDR2 is YNNKEL (reference sequence). The V and J ends lost 3 bases and 3 bases respectively, with 14 bases between them. This CDR3 contains 15 residues. The CDR3: CASSQASRGHYGYTF. DNA for the CDR3: TGTGCCAGCAGCCAGGCGTCCCGGGGGCACTATGGCTACACCTTC.

Ten or more counts support this clonotype. This chain links TRBV6-5 with TRBJ2-7; D possibly corresponds to TRBD2 (5 bases). The CDR3 is made up of 14 amino acids. The germline gives CDR1 MNHEY, CDR2 SVGAGI. The ends were cut back, 4 bases at V and 6 bases at J, with 16 bases in the middle. CDR3 DNA: TGTGCCAGCAGTTCCTCTTCACGGGGAGTCGAGCAGTACTTC. Translation: CASSSSSRGVEQYF.

The V gene is TRBV12-3 or TRBV12-4, the J gene TRBJ2-2; no reliable D call. The CDR3 loop spans 13 amino acids. Trimming stripped 7 bases from V and 7 bases from J, with 13 bases between. CDR3 sequence (DNA): TGTGCCAGCAACCCAGCCGCTTACGGGGAGCTGTTTTTT. Translated, it gives CASNPAAYGELFF.

The chain employs TRBV6-1 and TRBJ1-6; TRBD1 is a possible D gene (6 bases). Trimming removed 3 bases at V and 11 bases at J, with 17 bases between. The CDR3 runs 15 residues. CDR1 MNHNS and CDR2 SASEGT come from the germline V gene. CDR3 protein: CASSDDRTLTTPLHF. The CDR3 coding sequence is TGTGCCAGCAGTGACGACAGGACCCTAACGACACCCCTCCACTTT.

The J gene is TRBJ2-5, the V gene TRBV2; the D gene could be TRBD1 or TRBD2 (5 bases each). The V gene's germline CDR1 is SNHLY and CDR2 FYNNEI. Trimming took 3 bases from V and 2 from J, leaving 10 bases between them. This CDR3 is 14 amino acids long. DNA for the CDR3: TGTGCCAGCAGTGACCGGTGGGGGCAAGAGACCCAGTACTTC. It specifies CASSDRWGQETQYF.

The V gene is TRBV5-1, the J gene TRBJ1-6; 12 bases are a match to TRBD1. The CDR3 covers 17 residues. V lost 0 bases and J lost 7; bases outside the gene matches: 5. The V gene's germline CDR1 is SGHRS and CDR2 YFSETQ. The CDR3 region has the DNA TGCGCCAGCAGCTTGGCTAAGGGACAGGGGGCGAATTCACCCCTCCACTTT. It encodes CASSLAKGQGANSPLHF.

This clonotype was observed a handful of times. The gene calls are TRBV9 and TRBJ2-3; D gene unclear. There are 14 residues in the CDR3. V lost 0 bases and J 1 base, leaving 6 bases between the germline ends. Germline-derived CDR1 and CDR2 are SGDLS and YYNGEE. Here the CDR3 reads CASSVADGTDTQYF. In nucleotides, the CDR3 is TGTGCCAGCAGCGTAGCGGACGGCACAGATACGCAGTATTTT.

This clonotype occurred a few times. This chain joins TRBV30 and TRBJ2-7; TRBD1 or TRBD2 may be the D gene (5 bases each). V was shortened by 4 bases and J by 4 bases, with 14 bases between the two germline ends. The CDR3 length is 13 residues. CDR1 and CDR2 (germline): GTSNPN, SVGIG (reference sequence). The CDR3 DNA sequence: TGTGCCTGGACCGCCAGGGAGTATTACGAGCAGTACTTC. Translation gives CAWTAREYYEQYF.

This clonotype was seen a few times. The chain has TRBV20-1 and TRBJ2-7, with TRBD2 matching over 9 bases. The CDR3 totals 15 residues. The V segment lost 4 bases and the J segment 2 bases; nucleotides outside the gene matches: 9. Germline CDR1 is DFQATT and CDR2 is SNEGSKA (reference sequence). In nucleotides, the CDR3 is TGCAGTGCTATCAATGAAGCGGGAGGCCCCTACGAGCAGTACTTC. Protein: CSAINEAGGPYEQYF.

This clonotype was counted between two and nine times. V gene TRBV5-1 combines with J gene TRBJ1-3; TRBD1 might be the D (6 bases). This CDR3 region has 15 residues. Per the germline V gene, CDR1 is SGHRS and CDR2 is YFSETQ. Trimming left V 2 bases short and J 0 bases short, with 9 bases between. The CDR3 bases are TGCGCCAGCAGCTTCGACAGGACCTCTGGAAACACCATATATTTT. Protein product: CASSFDRTSGNTIYF.

This clonotype was seen a handful of times. The chain couples TRBV12-3 or TRBV12-4 to TRBJ1-1; 9 bases agree with TRBD1. CDR3 length equals 14 residues. Germline trimming cut 6 bases from V and 4 bases from J; bases unmatched to any gene: 6. The CDR3 coding sequence is TGTGCCAGCAGGCAGACAGGGGGGAGCACTGAAGCTTTCTTT. This translates into CASRQTGGSTEAFF.

This clonotype was seen a few times. The J gene is TRBJ2-7, the V gene TRBV27, with 11 bases aligning to TRBD1. J was trimmed by 6 bases and V by 5 bases; bases with no gene match: 6. The CDR3 is 14 amino acids. Germline CDR1 is MNHEY and CDR2 is SMNVEV (reference sequence). The CDR3 DNA reads as TGTGCCAGCAGTACCTTGGGGACAGGGGGCGAGCAGTACTTC. The encoded protein is CASSTLGTGGEQYF.

This clonotype turned up a few times. The CDR3 bases are TGTGCCATCAGTGAGCCCGGGACAGATAGCTCCTACGAGCAGTACTTC. The encoded protein is CAISEPGTDSSYEQYF. This chain joins TRBV10-3 and TRBJ2-7, with 7 positions matching TRBD1. The CDR3 extends over 16 amino acids. Germline V gene data show CDR1 as ENHRY and CDR2 as SYGVKD. J was trimmed by 0 bases and V by 2 bases; bases with no gene match: 7.

This chain connects TRBV12-3 or TRBV12-4 to TRBJ2-7; D ambiguous. The CDR3 is made up of 18 amino acids. The V end was cut by 4 bases, the J end by 1 base, with 23 bases between. The CDR3 bases are TGTGCCAGCAGTTCCTTCGGCCTTGAGGTAGAGAGATCCTACGAGCAGTACTTC. Translation gives CASSSFGLEVERSYEQYF.

This clonotype was seen a few times. The chain links TRBV12-3 or TRBV12-4 to TRBJ1-5, with D possibly matching TRBD1 (6 bases). V was trimmed by 6 bases and J by 3 bases, leaving 15 bases between them. There are 15 residues in the CDR3. CDR3 loop: CASSSRAGANQPQHF. The CDR3 DNA reads as TGTGCCAGCAGCTCTCGAGCGGGGGCCAATCAGCCCCAGCATTTT.

This clonotype was seen once. The V call is TRBV6-6, the J call TRBJ1-2, with unresolved D. Germline V gene sequence: CDR1 MNHNY, CDR2 SVGAGI (reference sequence). This CDR3 has 13 residues. Deletions cut 7 bases from V and 5 bases from J, with 14 bases between. CDR3 in amino acids: CASTPPEPYGYTF. For the CDR3, the DNA is TGTGCCAGCACCCCCCCGGAACCTTATGGCTACACCTTC.

This clonotype was counted only a few times. V and J are TRBV2 and TRBJ2-4, with no clear D. Trimming removed 3 bases at V and 10 bases at J, with 7 bases between. Germline V lookup: CDR1 SNHLY, CDR2 FYNNEI. This CDR3 is 11 amino acids long. CDR3 in amino acids: CASSDKPIQYF. The CDR3 bases are TGTGCCAGCAGTGATAAGCCTATTCAGTACTTC.

This clonotype has at least ten counts. The CDR3 coding sequence is TGTGCCAGCAGTTTGGGGGGCGAAGGTCAGCCCCAGCATTTT. This gives the protein CASSLGGEGQPQHF. This chain connects TRBV12-3 or TRBV12-4 to TRBJ1-5; TRBD1 might be the D (6 bases). The ends were cut back, 3 bases at V and 6 bases at J, with 12 bases in the middle. This CDR3 has 14 residues.